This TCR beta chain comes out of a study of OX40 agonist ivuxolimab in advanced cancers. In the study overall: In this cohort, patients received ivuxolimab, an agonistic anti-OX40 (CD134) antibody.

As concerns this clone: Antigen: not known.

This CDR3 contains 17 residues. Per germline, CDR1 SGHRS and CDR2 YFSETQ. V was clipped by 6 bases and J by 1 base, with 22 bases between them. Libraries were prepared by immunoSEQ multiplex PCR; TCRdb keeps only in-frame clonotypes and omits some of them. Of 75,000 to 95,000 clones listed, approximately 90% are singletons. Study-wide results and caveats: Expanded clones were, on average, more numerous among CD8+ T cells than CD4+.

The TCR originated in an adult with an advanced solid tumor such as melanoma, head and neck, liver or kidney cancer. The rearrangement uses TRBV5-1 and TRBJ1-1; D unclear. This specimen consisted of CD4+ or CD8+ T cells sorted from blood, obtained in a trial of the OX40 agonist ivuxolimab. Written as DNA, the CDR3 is TGCGCCAGCACGGCCGGGCCCCCTTTGCTCTGGAACACTGAAGCTTTCTTT. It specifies CASTAGPPLLWNTEAFF.